This TCR beta chain emerged from a study of T-cell memory formation after mild COVID-19. Study in general: Largely, the TCR clusters proved donor specific.

TCRdb passed the 5' RACE reads through MiXCR, listing each CDR3 protein once. The data contain about 410,000 distinct CDR3 sequences, 20% to 25% of them singletons. General study findings and limits: A balance of CD4 and CD8 characterized clones contracting day 15 to 85, whereas later expanders leaned CD4+.

The table lists this clonotype with a few counts. Its antigen is unknown. Trimming took 1 base from V and 2 from J, leaving 9 bases between them. There are 15 residues in the CDR3. The rearrangement joins TRBV12-3 or TRBV12-4 to TRBJ2-1; D not certain. The sequence derives from an adult woman who had mild COVID-19 (a few samples of this study predate the infection). Cell type and time point are not known. Sequenced: PBMCs or a T cell subset sorted from them (not recorded which). The CDR3 loop reads CASSLGAHPYNEQFF. The CDR3 DNA follows: TGTGCCAGCAGTTTAGGCGCCCACCCCTACAATGAGCAGTTCTTC.